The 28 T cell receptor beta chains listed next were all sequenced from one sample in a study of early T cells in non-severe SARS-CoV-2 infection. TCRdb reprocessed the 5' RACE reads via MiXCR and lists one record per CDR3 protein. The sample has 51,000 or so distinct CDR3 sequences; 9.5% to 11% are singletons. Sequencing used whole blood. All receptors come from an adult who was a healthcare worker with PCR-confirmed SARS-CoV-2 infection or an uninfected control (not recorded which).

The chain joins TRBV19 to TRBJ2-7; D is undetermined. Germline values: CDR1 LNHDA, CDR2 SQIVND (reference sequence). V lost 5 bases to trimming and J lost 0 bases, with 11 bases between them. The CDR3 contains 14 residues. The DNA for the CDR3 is TGTGCCAGTAGTTCAGGTGGGGACTCCTACGAGCAGTACTTC. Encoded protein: CASSSGGDSYEQYF.

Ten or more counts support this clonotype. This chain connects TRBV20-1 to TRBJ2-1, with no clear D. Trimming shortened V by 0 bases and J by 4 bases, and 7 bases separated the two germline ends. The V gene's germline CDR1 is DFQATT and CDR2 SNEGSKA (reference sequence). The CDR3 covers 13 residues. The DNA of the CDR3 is TGCAGTGCTAGAGAACCTTTTTACAATGAGCAGTTCTTC. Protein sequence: CSAREPFYNEQFF.

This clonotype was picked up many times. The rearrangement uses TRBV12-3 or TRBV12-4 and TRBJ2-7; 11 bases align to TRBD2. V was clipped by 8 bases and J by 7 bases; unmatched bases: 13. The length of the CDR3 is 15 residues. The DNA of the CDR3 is TGTGCCAGCTCCCCTTTCCTAGCGGGAGGAGGTGAGCAGTACTTC. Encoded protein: CASSPFLAGGGEQYF.

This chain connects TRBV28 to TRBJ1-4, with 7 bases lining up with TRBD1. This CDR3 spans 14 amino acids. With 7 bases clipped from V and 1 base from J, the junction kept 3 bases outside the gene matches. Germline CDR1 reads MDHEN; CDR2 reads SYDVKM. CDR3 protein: CASKGARTNEKLFF. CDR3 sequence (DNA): TGTGCCAGCAAGGGGGCCCGAACTAATGAAAAACTGTTTTTT.

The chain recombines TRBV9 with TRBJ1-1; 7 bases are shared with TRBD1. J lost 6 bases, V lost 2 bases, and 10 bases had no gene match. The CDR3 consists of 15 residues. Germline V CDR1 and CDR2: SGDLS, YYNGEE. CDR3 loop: CASSVIEGGGPEAFF. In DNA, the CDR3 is TGTGCCAGCAGCGTGATCGAGGGAGGGGGCCCTGAAGCTTTCTTT.

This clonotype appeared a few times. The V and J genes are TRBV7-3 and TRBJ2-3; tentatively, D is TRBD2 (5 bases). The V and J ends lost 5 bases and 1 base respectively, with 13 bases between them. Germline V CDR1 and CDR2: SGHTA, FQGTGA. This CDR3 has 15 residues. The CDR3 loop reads CASSIRADRTDTQYF. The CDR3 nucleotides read TGTGCCAGCAGCATACGAGCGGACCGCACAGATACGCAGTATTTT. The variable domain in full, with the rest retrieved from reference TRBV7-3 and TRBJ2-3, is GAGVSQTPSNKVTEKGKYVELRCDPISGHTALYWYRQSLGQGPEFLIYFQGTGAADDSGLPNDRFFAVRPEGSVSTLKIQRTERGDSAVYLCASSIRADRTDTQYFGPGTRLTVL.

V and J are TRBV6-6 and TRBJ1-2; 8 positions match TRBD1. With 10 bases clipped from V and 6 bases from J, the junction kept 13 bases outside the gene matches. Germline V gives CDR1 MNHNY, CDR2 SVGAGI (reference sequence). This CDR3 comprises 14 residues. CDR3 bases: TGTGCCAATTCGGACAGGGCGCCTTTCGATGGCTACACCTTC. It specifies CANSDRAPFDGYTF.

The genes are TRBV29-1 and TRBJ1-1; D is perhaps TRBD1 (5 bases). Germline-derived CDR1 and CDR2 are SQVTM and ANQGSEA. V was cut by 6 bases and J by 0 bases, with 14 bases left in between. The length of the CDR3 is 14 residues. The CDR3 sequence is CSVQRDQLNTEAFF. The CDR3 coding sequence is TGCAGCGTACAACGGGACCAGCTGAACACTGAAGCTTTCTTT. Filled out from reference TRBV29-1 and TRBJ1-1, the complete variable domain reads SAVISQKPSRDICQRGTSLTIQCQVDSQVTMMFWYRQQPGQSLTLIATANQGSEATYESGFVIDKFPISRPNLTFSTLTVSNMSPEDSSIYLCSVQRDQLNTEAFFGQGTRLTVV.

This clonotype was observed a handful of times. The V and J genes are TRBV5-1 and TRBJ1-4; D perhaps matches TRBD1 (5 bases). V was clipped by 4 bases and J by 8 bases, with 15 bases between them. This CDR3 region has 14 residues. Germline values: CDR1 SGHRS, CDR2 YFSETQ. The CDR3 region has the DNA TGCGCCAGCAGCCCAGGGATAATGAACGAAAAACTGTTTTTT. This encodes CASSPGIMNEKLFF.

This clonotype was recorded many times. The CDR3: CSARGLPDPYF. The DNA for the CDR3 is TGCAGTGCTAGAGGTTTACCGGACCCGTACTTC. The gene calls are TRBV20-1 and TRBJ2-7; D call uncertain. This CDR3 comprises 11 residues. Germline V gives CDR1 DFQATT, CDR2 SNEGSKA (reference sequence). V lost 1 base, J lost 12 bases, and 13 bases lay in between.

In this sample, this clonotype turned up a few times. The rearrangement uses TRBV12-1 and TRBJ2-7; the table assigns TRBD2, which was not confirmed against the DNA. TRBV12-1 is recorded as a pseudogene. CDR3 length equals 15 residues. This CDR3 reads CASSSLHFITLGQYF. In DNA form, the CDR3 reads TGTGCCAGCAGCTCCCTCCATTTCATTACTCTCGGGCAGTACTTC.

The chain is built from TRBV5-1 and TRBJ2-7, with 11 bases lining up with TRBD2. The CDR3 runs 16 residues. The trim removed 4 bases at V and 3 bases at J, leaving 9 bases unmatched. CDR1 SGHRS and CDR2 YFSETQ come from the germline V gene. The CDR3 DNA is TGCGCCAGCAGCCCTAAACTAGCGGGGGATCACTACGAGCAGTACTTC. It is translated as CASSPKLAGDHYEQYF.

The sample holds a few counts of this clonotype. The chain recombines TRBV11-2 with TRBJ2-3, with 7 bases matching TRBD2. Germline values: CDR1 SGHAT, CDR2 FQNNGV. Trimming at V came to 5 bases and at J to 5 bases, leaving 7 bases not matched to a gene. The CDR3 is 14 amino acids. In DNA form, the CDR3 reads TGTGCCAGCAGCCGGATAGGCGGGAGAGATACGCAGTATTTT. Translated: CASSRIGGRDTQYF.

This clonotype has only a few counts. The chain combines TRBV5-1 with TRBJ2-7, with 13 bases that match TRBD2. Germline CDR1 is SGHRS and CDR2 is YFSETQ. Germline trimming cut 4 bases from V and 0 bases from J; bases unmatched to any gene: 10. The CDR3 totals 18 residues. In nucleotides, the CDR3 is TGCGCCAGCAGCCCCGGACTAGCGGGAGACCGAAACTCCTACGAGCAGTACTTC. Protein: CASSPGLAGDRNSYEQYF.

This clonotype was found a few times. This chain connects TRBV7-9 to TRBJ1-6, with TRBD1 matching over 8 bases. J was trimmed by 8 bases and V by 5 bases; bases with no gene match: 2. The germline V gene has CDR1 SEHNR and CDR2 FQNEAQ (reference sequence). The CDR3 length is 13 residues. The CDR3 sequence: CASSDRGDSPLHF. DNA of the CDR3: TGTGCCAGCAGCGACAGGGGTGATTCACCCCTCCACTTT.

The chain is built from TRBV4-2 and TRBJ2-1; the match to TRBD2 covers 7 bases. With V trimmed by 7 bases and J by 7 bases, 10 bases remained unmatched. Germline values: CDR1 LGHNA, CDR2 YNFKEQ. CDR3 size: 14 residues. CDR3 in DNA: TGTGCCAGCACCCGGGAGCGGGACGGGAATGAGCAGTTCTTC. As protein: CASTRERDGNEQFF.

The CDR3 DNA follows: TGTGCCAGCACGGATTTCACAGATACGCAGTATTTT. Amino acids: CASTDFTDTQYF. V is TRBV2 and J is TRBJ2-3, with no clear D. CDR3 length: 12 residues. With 7 bases removed from V and 2 bases from J, the gap between germline ends came to 7 bases. Germline assignment: CDR1 SNHLY and CDR2 FYNNEI.

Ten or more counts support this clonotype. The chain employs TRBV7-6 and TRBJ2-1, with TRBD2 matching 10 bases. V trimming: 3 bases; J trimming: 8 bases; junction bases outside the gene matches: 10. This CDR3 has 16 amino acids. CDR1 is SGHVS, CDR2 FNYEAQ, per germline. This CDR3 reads CASSFAPRSGRDEQFF. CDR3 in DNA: TGTGCCAGCAGCTTTGCCCCCAGGAGCGGGAGGGATGAGCAGTTCTTC. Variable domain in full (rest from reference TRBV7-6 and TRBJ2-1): GAGVSQSPRYKVTKRGQDVALRCDPISGHVSLYWYRQALGQGPEFLTYFNYEAQQDKSGLPNDRFSAERPEGSISTLTIQRTEQRDSAMYRCASSFAPRSGRDEQFFGPGTRLTVL.

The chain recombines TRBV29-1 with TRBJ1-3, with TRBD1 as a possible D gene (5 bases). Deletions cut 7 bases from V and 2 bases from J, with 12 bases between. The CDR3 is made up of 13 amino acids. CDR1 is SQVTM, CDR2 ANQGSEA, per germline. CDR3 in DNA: TGCAGCGCCGAGAGGGGAACTGGAAACACCATATATTTT. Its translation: CSAERGTGNTIYF.

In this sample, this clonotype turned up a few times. The CDR3 region is CASSSGTRKNTGELFF. The CDR3 coding sequence is TGTGCCAGCAGTTCCGGGACTAGAAAGAACACCGGGGAGCTGTTTTTT. The genes are TRBV28 and TRBJ2-2; the match to TRBD2 covers 8 bases. Germline assignment: CDR1 MDHEN and CDR2 SYDVKM. This CDR3 region has 16 residues. V lost 4 bases and J lost 1; bases outside the gene matches: 5.

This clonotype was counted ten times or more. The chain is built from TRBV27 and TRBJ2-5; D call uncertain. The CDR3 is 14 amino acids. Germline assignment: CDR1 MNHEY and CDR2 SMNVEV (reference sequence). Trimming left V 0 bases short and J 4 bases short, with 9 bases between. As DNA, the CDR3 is TGTGCCAGCAGTTTATCTGTGGCGCCAGAGACCCAGTACTTC. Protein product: CASSLSVAPETQYF.

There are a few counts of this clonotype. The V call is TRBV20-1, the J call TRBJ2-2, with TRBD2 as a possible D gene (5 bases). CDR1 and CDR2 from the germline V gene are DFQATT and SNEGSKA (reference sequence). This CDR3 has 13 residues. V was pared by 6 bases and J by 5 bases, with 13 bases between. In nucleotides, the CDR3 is TGCAGTGCCCCCCGGGGTGGAACCGGGGAGCTGTTTTTT. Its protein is CSAPRGGTGELFF.

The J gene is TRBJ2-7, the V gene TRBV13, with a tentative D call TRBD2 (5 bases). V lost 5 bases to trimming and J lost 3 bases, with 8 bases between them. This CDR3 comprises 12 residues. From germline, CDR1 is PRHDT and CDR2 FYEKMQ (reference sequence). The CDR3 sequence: CASSHSGYEQYF. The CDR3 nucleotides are TGTGCCAGCAGCCACAGCGGCTACGAGCAGTACTTC.

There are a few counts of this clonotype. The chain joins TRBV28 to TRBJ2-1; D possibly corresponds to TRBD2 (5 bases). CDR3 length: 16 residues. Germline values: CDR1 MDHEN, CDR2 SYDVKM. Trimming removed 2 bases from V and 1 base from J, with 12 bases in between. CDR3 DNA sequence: TGTGCCAGCAGTTTAGCACTAGGAGAGTCCTACAATGAGCAGTTCTTC. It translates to CASSLALGESYNEQFF.

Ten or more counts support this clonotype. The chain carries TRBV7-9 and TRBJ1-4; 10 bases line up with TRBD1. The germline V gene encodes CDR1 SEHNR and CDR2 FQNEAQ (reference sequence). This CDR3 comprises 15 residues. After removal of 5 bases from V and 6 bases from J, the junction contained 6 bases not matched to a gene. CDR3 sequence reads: CASSPGQGGDEKLFF. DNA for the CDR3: TGTGCCAGCAGCCCCGGACAGGGGGGTGATGAAAAACTGTTTTTT.

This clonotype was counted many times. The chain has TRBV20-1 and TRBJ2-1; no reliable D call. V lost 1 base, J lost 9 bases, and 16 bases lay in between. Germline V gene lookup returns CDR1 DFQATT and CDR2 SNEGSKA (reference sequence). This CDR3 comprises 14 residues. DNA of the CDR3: TGCAGTGCTAGAGGACACCTTCCTTTCAGTGAGCAGTTCTTC. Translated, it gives CSARGHLPFSEQFF.

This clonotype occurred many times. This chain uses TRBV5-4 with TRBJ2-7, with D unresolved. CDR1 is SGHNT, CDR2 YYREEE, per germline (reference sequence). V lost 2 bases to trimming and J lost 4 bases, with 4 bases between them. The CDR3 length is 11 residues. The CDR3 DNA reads TGTGCCAGCAGCTTCGGGTACGAGCAGTACTTC. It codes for CASSFGYEQYF.

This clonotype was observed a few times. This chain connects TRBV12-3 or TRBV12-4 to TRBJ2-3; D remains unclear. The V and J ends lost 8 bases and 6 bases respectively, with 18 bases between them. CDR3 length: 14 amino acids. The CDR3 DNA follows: TGTGCCAGCTTGATCTCCGAGTCCATTGATACGCAGTATTTT. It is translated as CASLISESIDTQYF.